This T cell receptor (beta chain) emerged from a study of graft-versus-host responses after intestinal transplantation (dated by TCRdb to the early 2020s). In terms of the full investigation: Multivisceral, liver-intestinal, or isolated intestinal transplants were received by the recipients. Every recipient was given anti-thymocyte globulin induction, followed by approximately three years of maintenance tacrolimus and steroids. After intestinal transplantation, graft-versus-host and host-versus-graft alloreactive T cell clones in the graft, circulation and bone marrow were tracked using bulk TCR-beta CDR3 sequencing. To identify alloreactive clones, pre-transplant mixed lymphocyte reaction products were sequenced and compared with unstimulated pre-transplant donor and recipient T cells. A cohort of 24 intestinal transplant recipients, including one retransplant, was enrolled, and a few patients lacking pretransplant specimens were excluded. A peak of at least 4% donor T cells among recipient peripheral blood mononuclear cells was the definition used for donor T cell macrochimerism. Rather than being sequenced by the commercial service, samples from a few later patients were sequenced in-house on an Illumina MiSeq and processed with MiXCR.

The library was built by means of the immunoSEQ multiplex PCR assay. In most patients, genomic DNA was isolated using the Qiagen DNeasy Blood and Tissue Kit and sent frozen to Adaptive Biotechnologies for TCR sequencing. For most patients, genomic DNA was subjected to high-throughput TCR-beta CDR3 sequencing by Adaptive Biotechnologies. As for how the authors treated the data: TCR sequencing data for some 19 patients were retrieved from Adaptive's ImmunoSEQ software; a few other patients were processed with MiXCR and VDJtools. To correct CD4 versus CD8 sorting errors, any sequence found in both subsets at a frequency ratio below 5:1 was removed. Because the origin of CDR3 nucleotide sequences shared between donor and recipient could not be assigned, those sequences were removed. Alloreactive clones required at least 2-fold expansion over unstimulated cells and minimum CFSE-low frequency of 0.002% (template counts) or 0.001% (read counts). A clone was considered mappable if detected in the sequenced pre-transplant spleen, lymph node, or MLR CFSE-low populations of the donor or recipient. The cumulative frequency of alloreactive clones was calculated as a percentage of all sequences, weighted by copy number. Sourced from immuneACCESS, this table was stored by TCRdb with only in-frame sequences that have V and J called. A share of the clones is absent; for the studies checked, an unresolved V gene accounts for under half, and the remainder has no known explanation. The V and J calls and clone size are taken from that table; D and trimming were inferred from the DNA. The sample records around 90,000 clones, roughly 92% of which are singletons. The ten largest clones capture about 0.3% of the sample.

Reading the label with the study, this specimen's time point is: cells obtained before transplantation from donor or recipient. CD3+CD4+ and CD3+CD8+ populations were FACS-sorted from unstimulated pre-transplant donor and recipient cells taken from spleen or lymph nodes. CDR1 and CDR2, looked up from the germline V gene (reference sequence), are GTSNPN and SVGIG. The CDR3 contains 13 residues, cysteine and phenylalanine counted. CDR3 DNA only is kept here, 39 bases in frame from base 1. V gives up 1 base and J gives up 0 bases, and the segment between their germline ends measures 6 bases. Of note for this clone: Its specific antigen is unknown. No much larger clone exists at a distance of one base, and base qualities are not known.

Paper-wide results and their limitations: High GvH to HvG T cell clonal ratios were observed in the allografts of patients with donor T cell macrochimerism. GvH clones were detected in recipient bone marrow, and some of these GvH clones were observed earlier in ileal mucosa or blood, consistent with an intestinal mucosal origin. The relatively low number and heterogeneity of intestinal transplant patients limited the conclusions. Peak levels of circulating GvH clones were associated with declines in HvG clones early after transplant.

The chain was built from TRBV30 and TRBJ1-2; the D gene assignment is ambiguous. This clonotype was obtained from a human donor who received an intestinal transplant. Specimen: unstimulated CD4+ T cells sorted from spleen or lymph node cells, collected before intestinal transplant. The DNA reads TGTGCCTGGAGTGGGCAGGCTAACTATGGCTACACCTTC. Protein translation: CAWSGQANYGYTF. Outside the CDR3, residues come from the reference TRBV30 and TRBJ1-2 proteins, so the full variable domain is: SQTIHQWPATLVQPVGSPLSLECTVEGTSNPNLYWYRQAAGRGLQLLFYSVGIGQISSEVPQNLSASRPQDRQFILSSKKLLLSDSGFYLCAWSGQANYGYTFGSGTRLTVV.